Each of the 6 T cell receptor beta chains below was sequenced from the same sample in a study of cytomegalovirus exposure and HLA in healthy donors. Researchers ran the PCR with 60 Vbeta and 13 Jbeta primers. Measured with immunoSEQ multiplex PCR; TCRdb has only the in-frame clones, and not every one. Here the sample spans roughly 160,000 clones, approximately 78% being singletons. Sequenced: PBMCs. These TCRs come from a male donor in good health and CMV-seropositive.

The CDR3 bases are TGCGCCAGCACCCCACCACAACACATCCCGCCCTACAATGAGCAGTTCTTC. It encodes CASTPPQHIPPYNEQFF. This chain links TRBV23-1 with TRBJ2-1; D is ambiguous. TRBV23-1 is given ORF status, its function remaining uncertain. The V end lost 7 bases, the J end lost 2 bases, and 21 bases lay between the germline ends. This CDR3 contains 17 residues.

J is TRBJ1-4 and V is TRBV19, with TRBD1 matching 10 bases. Germline loops: CDR1 LNHDA, CDR2 SQIVND (reference sequence). CDR3 length: 15 amino acids. The V segment lost 5 bases and the J segment 4 bases; nucleotides outside the gene matches: 4. This CDR3 is CASSPRTGGNEKLFF. Here the CDR3 DNA reads TGTGCCAGTAGTCCCCGGACAGGGGGTAATGAAAAACTGTTTTTT.

CDR3 coding DNA: TGTGCCTGGAGTGTAGGGGCGGTTAGCACAGATACGCAGTATTTT. Translation: CAWSVGAVSTDTQYF. This chain connects TRBV30 to TRBJ2-3; TRBD1 might be the D (5 bases). The germline CDR1 and CDR2 sequences are GTSNPN and SVGIG (reference sequence). The V end was cut by 0 bases, the J end by 0 bases, with 10 bases between. The CDR3 has 15 residues.

The V and J genes are TRBV27 and TRBJ2-2; D possibly corresponds to TRBD1 (6 bases). Germline V gene lookup returns CDR1 MNHEY and CDR2 SMNVEV (reference sequence). The CDR3 consists of 14 residues. Trimming left V 4 bases short and J 7 bases short, with 13 bases between. The CDR3, as DNA: TGTGCCAGCAGTTATGAAAACAGGGACGGGGAGCTGTTTTTT. Translated, it gives CASSYENRDGELFF.

This clone was observed a few times. The genes are TRBV11-3 and TRBJ2-7, with D uncertain. With 1 base removed from V and 2 bases from J, the gap between germline ends came to 9 bases. The V gene's germline CDR1 is SGHNT and CDR2 YENEEA. The CDR3 is made up of 14 amino acids. The CDR3 region is CASSLGASPYEQYF. The CDR3, as DNA: TGTGCCAGCAGCTTAGGGGCCAGCCCCTACGAGCAGTACTTC.

This chain links TRBV5-1 with TRBJ2-5; maybe TRBD1 (7 bases). V lost 4 bases to trimming and J lost 1 base, with 14 bases between them. CDR1 is SGHRS and CDR2 is YFSETQ in the germline V gene. This CDR3 region has 15 residues. CDR3 DNA sequence: TGCGCCAGCAGCGGGTCTCAGGGGGGCCAAGAGACCCAGTACTTC. It encodes CASSGSQGGQETQYF.